The sequence of this TCR beta chain was determined in a study of T cell responses to AZD1222 COVID-19 vaccine. Germline assignment: CDR1 MNHEY and CDR2 SMNVEV (reference sequence). The CDR3 spans 17 residues. V was cut by 2 bases and J by 1 base, with 15 bases left in between. Using immunoSEQ multiplex PCR, the repertoire was profiled, and TCRdb retains in-frame clones only, with some absent. The sample carries around 150,000 clones, less than 95% recorded once. The source material was peripheral blood, sampled on day 0 of AZD1222 vaccination. The TCR was taken from an adult in good health. The V call is TRBV27, the J call TRBJ1-5, with D unclear. The CDR3 here is CASSLRQPVYSNQPQHF. The CDR3 nucleotides read TGTGCCAGCAGTTTACGTCAGCCGGTATACAGCAATCAGCCCCAGCATTTT.